This T cell receptor (beta chain) was captured in a study of T cells in Graves' hyperthyroidism and ophthalmopathy. What was amplified from RNA transcripts were TCR beta CDR3 regions. The HTBI set primed first-round TCR CDR3 RT-PCR. TCRdb redid the calling of the multiplex PCR reads with MiXCR, one entry per CDR3 protein. The table shows hundreds of thousands of distinct CDR3 sequences, with 45% occurring only once. This sequence originates from an adult man with Graves' disease, either hyperthyroidism or ophthalmopathy (not recorded which). Source material: peripheral blood or thyroid tissue (not recorded which).

This CDR3 is CASRTTGWEADIQYF. The CDR3, as DNA: TGCGCCAGCAGGACGACAGGGTGGGAGGCGGACATTCAGTACTTC. The chain has TRBV10-2 and TRBJ2-4; D is perhaps TRBD1 (7 bases). V lost 6 bases, J lost 8 bases, and 20 bases lay in between. The CDR3 is 15 amino acids. The germline gives CDR1 WSHSY, CDR2 SAAADI.